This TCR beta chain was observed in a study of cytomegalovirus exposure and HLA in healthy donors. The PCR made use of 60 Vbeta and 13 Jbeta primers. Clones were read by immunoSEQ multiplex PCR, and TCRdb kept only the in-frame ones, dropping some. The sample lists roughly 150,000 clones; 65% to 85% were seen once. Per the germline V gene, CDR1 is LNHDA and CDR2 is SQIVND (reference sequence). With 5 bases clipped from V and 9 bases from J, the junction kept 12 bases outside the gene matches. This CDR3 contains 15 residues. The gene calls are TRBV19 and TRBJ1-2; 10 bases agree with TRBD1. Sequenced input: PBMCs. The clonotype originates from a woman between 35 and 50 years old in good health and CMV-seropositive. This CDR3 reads CASSSSTDRGLRYTF. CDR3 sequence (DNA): TGTGCCAGTAGTTCATCAACCGACAGGGGGCTGCGCTACACCTTC.